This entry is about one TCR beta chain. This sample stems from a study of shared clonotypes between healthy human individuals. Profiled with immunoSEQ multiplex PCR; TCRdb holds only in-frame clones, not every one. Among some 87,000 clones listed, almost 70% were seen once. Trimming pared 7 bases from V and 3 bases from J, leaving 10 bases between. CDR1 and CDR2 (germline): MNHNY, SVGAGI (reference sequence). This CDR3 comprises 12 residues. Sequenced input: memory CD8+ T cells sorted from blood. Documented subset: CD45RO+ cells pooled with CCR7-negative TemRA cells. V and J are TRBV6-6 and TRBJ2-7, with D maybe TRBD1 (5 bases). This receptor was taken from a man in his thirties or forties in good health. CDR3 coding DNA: TGTGCCAGCATAGGGGTGGGCTACGAGCAGTACTTC. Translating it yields CASIGVGYEQYF.